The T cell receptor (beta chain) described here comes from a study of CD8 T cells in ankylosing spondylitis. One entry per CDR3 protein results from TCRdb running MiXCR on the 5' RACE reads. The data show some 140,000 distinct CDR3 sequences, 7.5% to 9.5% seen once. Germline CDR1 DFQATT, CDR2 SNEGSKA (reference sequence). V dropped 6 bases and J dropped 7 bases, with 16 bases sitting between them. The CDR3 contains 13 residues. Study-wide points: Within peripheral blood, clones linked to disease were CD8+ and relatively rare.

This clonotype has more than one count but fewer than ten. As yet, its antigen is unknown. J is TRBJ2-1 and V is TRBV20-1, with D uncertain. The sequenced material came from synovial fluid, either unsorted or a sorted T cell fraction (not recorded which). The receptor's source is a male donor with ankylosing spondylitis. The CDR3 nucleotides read TGCAGTGCCTTAAGGGCGGAAACAAATGAGCAGTTCTTC. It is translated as CSALRAETNEQFF.